The 14 T cell receptor beta chains below all came from one sample that was sequenced in a study of STAT3 mutations in large granular lymphocyte leukemia (dated by TCRdb to the late 2010s). No antigens are known for them. What the work shows at the level of the full study, not this receptor alone: At least one immunodominant TCRbeta clonotype was present in every T-LGLL patient, and multiple immunodominant subclonotypes appeared in about half of the T-LGLL patients.

The library came from the immunoSEQ multiplex PCR assay. TCRdb mirrors the immuneACCESS table, restricted to in-frame sequences. Some clones are absent from its copies; in checked studies, under half trace to an unresolved V gene, and the reason for the others is unknown. For this sample the table gives 37,000 or so clones, of which over 75% were detected only once. Together, the top ten hold over 0.4% of the sample. Sequenced material: PBMCs. All receptors derive from a human donor with T large granular lymphocyte leukemia. Some clones in this sample may be carry-over from other donors' samples.

This chain connects TRBV10-3 to TRBJ2-5; D is perhaps TRBD2 (5 bases). Germline values: CDR1 ENHRY, CDR2 SYGVKD. The V and J ends lost 2 bases and 0 bases respectively, with 10 bases between them. The CDR3 sequence is 15 residues long. CDR3 residues: CAISERRAYQETQYF. CDR3 DNA: TGTGCCATCAGTGAGCGGCGGGCGTACCAAGAGACCCAGTACTTC.

The chain uses TRBV18 and TRBJ1-5, with D perhaps TRBD1 (5 bases). The V gene's germline CDR1 is KGHSH and CDR2 LQKENI. The CDR3 spans 14 residues. Trimming stripped 2 bases from V and 7 bases from J, with 12 bases between. The CDR3 bases are TGTGCCAGCTCACCAGGTCAGGGTAACCAGCCCCAGCATTTT. Its translation: CASSPGQGNQPQHF.

This chain links TRBV4-1 with TRBJ1-4; D gene ambiguous. Germline CDR1 and CDR2: MGHRA and YSYEKL. The CDR3 is 15 residues long. The V end lost 4 bases, the J end lost 4 bases, and 13 bases lay between the germline ends. The CDR3 here is CASSRISADNEKLFF. The CDR3, as DNA: TGCGCCAGCAGCCGCATCTCCGCCGATAATGAAAAACTGTTTTTT.

About this clone: One junction end does not reproduce the germline sequence, and a read error may be involved. This sample includes further DNA sequences coding for the same CDR3. The V call is TRBV29-1, the J call TRBJ2-5; 8 bases are a match to TRBD2. The CDR3 is made up of 13 amino acids. Looked up from germline, CDR1 is SQVTM and CDR2 is ANQGSEA. CDR3 DNA: TGCAGCGTGGAAGGGCGGGGGGAGGAGACCCAGTACTTC. Its protein product is CSVEGRGEETQYF.

This clone was detected a few times. This sequence joins TRBV5-4 and TRBJ1-2; no clear D gene. CDR1 is SGHNT and CDR2 is YYREEE in the germline V gene (reference sequence). Trimming shortened V by 5 bases and J by 5 bases, and 13 bases separated the two germline ends. This CDR3 region has 13 residues. The DNA of the CDR3 is TGTGCCAGCAGTCAAGGGAGTCGGTATGGCTACACCTTC. Its translation: CASSQGSRYGYTF.

V is TRBV9 and J is TRBJ2-1; no definite D call. V lost 0 bases and J lost 5, with 9 bases in between. The CDR3 runs to 14 residues. CDR1 is SGDLS, CDR2 YYNGEE, per germline. CDR3 sequence (DNA): TGTGCCAGCAGCGTAGGGCCAGCCCACAATGAGCAGTTCTTC. Translating it yields CASSVGPAHNEQFF.

J is TRBJ1-2 and V is TRBV5-1; D is unresolved. Germline V gene data show CDR1 as SGHRS and CDR2 as YFSETQ. The ends were cut back, 0 bases at V and 8 bases at J, with 14 bases in the middle. This CDR3 has 14 residues. For the CDR3, the DNA is TGCGCCAGCAGCTTGGCCTCTTTTGGGGAGGGCTACACCTTC. Translating it yields CASSLASFGEGYTF.

This rearrangement joins TRBV6-5 to TRBJ1-2; 7 bases map to TRBD1. The CDR3 is 14 residues long. V trimming: 5 bases; J trimming: 5 bases; junction bases outside the gene matches: 8. Germline V CDR1 and CDR2: MNHEY, SVGAGI. The CDR3 is CASSTQGGVYGYTF. CDR3 nucleotide sequence: TGTGCCAGCAGTACCCAGGGGGGGGTGTATGGCTACACCTTC.

The chain carries TRBV7-9 and TRBJ1-2, with D possibly being TRBD1 (5 bases). The germline V gene encodes CDR1 SEHNR and CDR2 FQNEAQ (reference sequence). V was shortened by 5 bases and J by 8 bases, with 15 bases between the two germline ends. This CDR3 has 13 residues. The CDR3 DNA reads as TGTGCCAGCAGCCCTTTGGGGCAGCAGGGCTACACCTTC. Amino acids: CASSPLGQQGYTF.

This chain uses TRBV18 with TRBJ2-2; a weak D match, TRBD1 (5 bases). Germline V lookup: CDR1 KGHSH, CDR2 LQKENI. Trimming shortened V by 3 bases and J by 1 base, and 15 bases separated the two germline ends. This CDR3 is 17 amino acids long. The DNA for the CDR3 is TGTGCCAGCTCACCGCAGGTGGGGCCCATGAACACCGGGGAGCTGTTTTTT. Residues: CASSPQVGPMNTGELFF.

J is TRBJ2-7 and V is TRBV4-2; no clear D gene. Germline CDR1 LGHNA, CDR2 YNFKEQ. V was shortened by 0 bases and J by 7 bases, with 16 bases between the two germline ends. The CDR3 has 15 amino acids. This CDR3 is CASSQEPGPPPEQYF. The CDR3 DNA reads TGTGCCAGCAGCCAAGAACCGGGCCCCCCTCCGGAGCAGTACTTC.

This clone was recorded once. The rearrangement joins TRBV7-2 to TRBJ2-1, with TRBD2 as a possible D gene (6 bases). Per germline, CDR1 SGHTA and CDR2 FQGNSA. Trimming pared 6 bases from V and 0 bases from J, leaving 12 bases between. The length of the CDR3 is 15 residues. CDR3 amino acids: CASSPGVSSYNEQFF. Written as DNA, the CDR3 is TGTGCCAGCAGTCCGGGGGTGAGCTCCTACAATGAGCAGTTCTTC.

The CDR3 nucleotides are TGTGCCAGCAACACAGGACCTGGAGAGCAGTACGTC. Translated: CASNTGPGEQYV. The chain recombines TRBV28 with TRBJ2-7; TRBD1 is a possible D gene (5 bases). Looked up from germline, CDR1 is MDHEN and CDR2 is SYDVKM. The CDR3 loop spans 12 amino acids. The germline V and J ends were trimmed by 7 bases and 7 bases, with 14 bases remaining between them.

This clone was seen a handful of times. The genes are TRBV5-1 and TRBJ2-1; D perhaps matches TRBD2 (6 bases). The CDR3 is 14 amino acids. The V gene's germline CDR1 is SGHRS and CDR2 YFSETQ. The ends were cut back, 0 bases at V and 10 bases at J, with 14 bases in the middle. This CDR3 is CASSLGAGYWEQFF. The CDR3 DNA follows: TGCGCCAGCAGCTTGGGGGCGGGGTATTGGGAGCAGTTCTTC.